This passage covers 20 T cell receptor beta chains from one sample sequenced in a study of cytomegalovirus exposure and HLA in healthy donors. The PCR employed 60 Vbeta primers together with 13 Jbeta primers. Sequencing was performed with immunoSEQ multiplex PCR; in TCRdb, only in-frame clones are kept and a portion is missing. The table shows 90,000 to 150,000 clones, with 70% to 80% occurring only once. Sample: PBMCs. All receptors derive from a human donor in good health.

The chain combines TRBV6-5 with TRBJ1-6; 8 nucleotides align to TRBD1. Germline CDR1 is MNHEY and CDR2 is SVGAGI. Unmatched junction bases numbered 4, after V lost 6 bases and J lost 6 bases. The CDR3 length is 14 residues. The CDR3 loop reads CASSHDRGNSPLHF. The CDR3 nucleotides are TGTGCCAGCAGCCACGACAGGGGTAATTCACCCCTCCACTTT.

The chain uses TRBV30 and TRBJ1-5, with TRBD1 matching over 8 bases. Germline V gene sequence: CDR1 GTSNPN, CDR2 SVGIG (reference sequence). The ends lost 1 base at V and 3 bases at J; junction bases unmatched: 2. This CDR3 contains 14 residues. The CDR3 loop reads CAWSGDRINQPQHF. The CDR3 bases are TGTGCCTGGAGTGGGGACAGGATCAATCAGCCCCAGCATTTT.

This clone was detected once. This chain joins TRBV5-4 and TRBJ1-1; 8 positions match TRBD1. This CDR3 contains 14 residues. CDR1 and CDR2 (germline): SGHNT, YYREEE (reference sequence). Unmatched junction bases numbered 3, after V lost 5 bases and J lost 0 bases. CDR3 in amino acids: CASRGRGLNTEAFF. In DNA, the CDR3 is TGTGCCAGCAGGGGCAGGGGGCTGAACACTGAAGCTTTCTTT.

CDR3 nucleotides: TGTGCCAGCAGCTCCCCCCGGGAGGTCGCGGAGACCCAGTACTTC. This translates into CASSSPREVAETQYF. The V and J genes are TRBV5-4 and TRBJ2-5; the match to TRBD2 covers 7 bases. Germline loops: CDR1 SGHNT, CDR2 YYREEE (reference sequence). Unmatched junction bases numbered 10, after V lost 3 bases and J lost 5 bases. The CDR3 sequence is 15 residues long. The full variable domain, rest sourced from reference TRBV5-4 and TRBJ2-5, is ETGVTQSPTHLIKTRGQQVTLRCSSQSGHNTVSWYQQALGQGPQFIFQYYREEENGRGNFPPRFSGLQFPNYSSELNVNALELDDSALYLCASSSPREVAETQYFGPGTRLLVL.

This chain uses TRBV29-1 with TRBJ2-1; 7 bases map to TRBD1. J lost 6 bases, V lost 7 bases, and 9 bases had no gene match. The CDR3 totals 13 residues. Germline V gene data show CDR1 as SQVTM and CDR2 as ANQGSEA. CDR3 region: CSADRVPVNEQFF. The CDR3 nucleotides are TGCAGCGCCGACAGGGTGCCGGTCAATGAGCAGTTCTTC.

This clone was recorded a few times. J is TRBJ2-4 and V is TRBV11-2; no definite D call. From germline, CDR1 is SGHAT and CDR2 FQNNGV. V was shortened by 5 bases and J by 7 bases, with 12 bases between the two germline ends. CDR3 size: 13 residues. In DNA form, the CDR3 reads TGTGCCAGCAGCCTCCCTACCTGGAACATTCAGTACTTC. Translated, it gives CASSLPTWNIQYF. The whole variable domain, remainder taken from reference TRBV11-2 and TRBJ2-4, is EAGVAQSPRYKIIEKRQSVAFWCNPISGHATLYWYQQILGQGPKLLIQFQNNGVVDDSQLPKDRFSAERLKGVDSTLKIQPAKLEDSAVYLCASSLPTWNIQYFGAGTRLSVL.

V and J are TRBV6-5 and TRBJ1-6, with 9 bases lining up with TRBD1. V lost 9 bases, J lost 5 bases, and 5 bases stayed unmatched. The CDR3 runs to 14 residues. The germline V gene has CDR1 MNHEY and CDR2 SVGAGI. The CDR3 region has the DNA TGTGCCAGTTTGGACAGGGGAAATAATTCACCCCTCCACTTT. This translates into CASLDRGNNSPLHF.

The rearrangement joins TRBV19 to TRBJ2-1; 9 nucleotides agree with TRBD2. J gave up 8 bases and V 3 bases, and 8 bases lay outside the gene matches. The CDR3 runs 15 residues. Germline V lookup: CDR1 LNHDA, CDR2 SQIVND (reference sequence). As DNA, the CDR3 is TGTGCCAGTAGTATGGGACTAGCAAAGCGGGATGAGCAGTTCTTC. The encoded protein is CASSMGLAKRDEQFF.

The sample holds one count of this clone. CDR3 region: CSVDSPYTQYF. The CDR3 DNA follows: TGCAGCGTTGATTCCCCCTATACGCAGTATTTT. The rearrangement joins TRBV29-1 to TRBJ2-3; D uncertain. Trimming took off 3 bases at V and 7 bases at J, with 8 bases between the two ends. Looked up from germline, CDR1 is SQVTM and CDR2 is ANQGSEA. The CDR3 totals 11 residues.

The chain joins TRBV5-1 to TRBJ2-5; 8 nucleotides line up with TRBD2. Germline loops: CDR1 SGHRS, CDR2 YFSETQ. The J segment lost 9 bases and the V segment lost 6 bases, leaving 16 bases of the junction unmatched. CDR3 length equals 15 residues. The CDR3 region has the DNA TGCGCCAGCACGGCGGGAGGAGGTCGAGATGAGGCCCAGTACTTC. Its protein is CASTAGGGRDEAQYF.

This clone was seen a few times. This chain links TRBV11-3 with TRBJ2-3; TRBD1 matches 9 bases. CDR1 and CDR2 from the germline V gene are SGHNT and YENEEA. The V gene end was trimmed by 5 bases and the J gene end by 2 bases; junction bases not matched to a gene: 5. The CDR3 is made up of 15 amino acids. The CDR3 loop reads CASSPGQGYTDTQYF. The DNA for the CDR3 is TGTGCCAGCAGCCCCGGACAGGGGTACACAGATACGCAGTATTTT.

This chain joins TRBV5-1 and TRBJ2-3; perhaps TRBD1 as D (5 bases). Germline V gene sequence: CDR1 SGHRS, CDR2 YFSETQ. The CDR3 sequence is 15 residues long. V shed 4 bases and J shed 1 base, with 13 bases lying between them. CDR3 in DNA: TGCGCCAGCAGCCCAATCAGGGTAGGCACAGATACGCAGTATTTT. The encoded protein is CASSPIRVGTDTQYF.

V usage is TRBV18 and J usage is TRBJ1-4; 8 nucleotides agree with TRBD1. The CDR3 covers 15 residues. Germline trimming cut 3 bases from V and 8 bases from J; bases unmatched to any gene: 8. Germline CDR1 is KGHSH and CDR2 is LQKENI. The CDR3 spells CASSPTRQGFEKLFF. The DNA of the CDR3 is TGTGCCAGCTCACCCACGAGACAGGGGTTCGAAAAACTGTTTTTT.

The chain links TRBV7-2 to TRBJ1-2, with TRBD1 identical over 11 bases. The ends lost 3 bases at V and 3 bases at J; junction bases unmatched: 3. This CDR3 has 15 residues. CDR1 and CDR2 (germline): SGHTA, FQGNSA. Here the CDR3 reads CASSLGQGVYYGYTF. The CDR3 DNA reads TGTGCCAGCAGCTTGGGACAGGGGGTATACTATGGCTACACCTTC.

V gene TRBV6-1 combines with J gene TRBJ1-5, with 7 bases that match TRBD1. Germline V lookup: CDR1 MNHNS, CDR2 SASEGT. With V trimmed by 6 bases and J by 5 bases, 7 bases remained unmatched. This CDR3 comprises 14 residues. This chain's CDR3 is CASSIGQVDQPQHF. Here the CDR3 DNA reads TGTGCCAGCAGCATAGGACAGGTAGATCAGCCCCAGCATTTT.

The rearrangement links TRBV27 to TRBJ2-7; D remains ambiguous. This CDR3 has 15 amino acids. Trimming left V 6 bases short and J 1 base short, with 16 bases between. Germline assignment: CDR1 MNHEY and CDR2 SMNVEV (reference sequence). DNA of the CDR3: TGTGCCAGCAGCCCACCGCGAGGTACTTCCTACGAGCAGTACTTC. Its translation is CASSPPRGTSYEQYF.

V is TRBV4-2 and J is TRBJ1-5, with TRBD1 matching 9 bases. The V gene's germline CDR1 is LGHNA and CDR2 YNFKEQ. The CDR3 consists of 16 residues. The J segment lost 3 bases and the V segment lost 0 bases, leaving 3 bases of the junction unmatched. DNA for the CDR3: TGTGCCAGCAGCCAAGATCGGACAGGGGACAATCAGCCCCAGCATTTT. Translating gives CASSQDRTGDNQPQHF.

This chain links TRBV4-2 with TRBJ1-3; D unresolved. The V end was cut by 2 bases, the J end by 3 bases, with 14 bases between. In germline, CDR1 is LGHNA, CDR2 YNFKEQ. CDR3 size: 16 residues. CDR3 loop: CASSQSPAAGGNTIYF. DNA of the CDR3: TGTGCCAGCAGCCAATCCCCAGCGGCAGGTGGAAACACCATATATTTT.

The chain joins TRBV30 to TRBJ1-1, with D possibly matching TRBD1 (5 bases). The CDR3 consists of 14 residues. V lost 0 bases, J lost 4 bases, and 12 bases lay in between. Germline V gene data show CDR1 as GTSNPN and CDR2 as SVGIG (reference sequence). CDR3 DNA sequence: TGTGCCTGGAGTGTGAACGCAGGGTCCACTGAAGCTTTCTTT. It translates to CAWSVNAGSTEAFF. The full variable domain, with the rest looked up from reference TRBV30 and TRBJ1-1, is SQTIHQWPATLVQPVGSPLSLECTVEGTSNPNLYWYRQAAGRGLQLLFYSVGIGQISSEVPQNLSASRPQDRQFILSSKKLLLSDSGFYLCAWSVNAGSTEAFFGQGTRLTVV.

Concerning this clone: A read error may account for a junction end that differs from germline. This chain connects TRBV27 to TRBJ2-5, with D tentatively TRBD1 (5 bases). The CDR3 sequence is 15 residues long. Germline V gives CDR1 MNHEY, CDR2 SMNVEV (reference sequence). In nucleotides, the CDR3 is TGTGCCAGCAGTCCAGGACAAGGGCCCCAAGAGACTCAGTACTTC. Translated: CASSPGQGPQETQYF.